The rows below give T cell receptor beta chains drawn from one sample of a study of regulatory T cells in long-lasting Graves disease. In TCRdb, the multiplex PCR reads were re-called with MiXCR into one record per CDR3 protein. The sample consists of roughly 420,000 distinct CDR3 sequences, roughly 15% of them appearing once. The same data also went into a second study, on T cells in Graves' hyperthyroidism and ophthalmopathy.

The sample here was peripheral blood mononuclear cells (PBMCs), taken at new diagnosis, from a patient treated with antithyroid drugs. All receptors derive from a woman aged 30 to 39 with Graves disease. The CDR3 runs from the conserved cysteine through the conserved F or W. Fields, in order: V gene, J gene, CDR3 protein.

V gene: TRBV3-1; J gene: TRBJ1-1; CDR3 protein: CASSQELWRARGTEAFF
V gene: TRBV29-1; J gene: TRBJ1-1; CDR3 protein: CSVSGANTEAFF
V gene: TRBV19; J gene: TRBJ1-1; CDR3 protein: CASRLGLMNTEAFF
V gene: TRBV5-1; J gene: TRBJ1-2; CDR3 protein: CASSQEDTGTRYGYTF
V gene: TRBV18; J gene: TRBJ2-5; CDR3 protein: CASKGPVGETQYF
V gene: TRBV15; J gene: TRBJ1-2; CDR3 protein: CATSRGATPPLGYGYTF
V gene: TRBV25-1; J gene: TRBJ2-5; CDR3 protein: CASRDERGTGQETQYF
V gene: TRBV20-1; J gene: TRBJ1-5; CDR3 protein: CSARGQSNQPQHF
V gene: TRBV30; J gene: TRBJ1-6; CDR3 protein: CAWSPRGSVNSPLHF
V gene: TRBV20-1; J gene: TRBJ2-7; CDR3 protein: CSARVTSGTSGRTTYEQYF
V gene: TRBV11-2; J gene: TRBJ2-1; CDR3 protein: CASSSARQGTQFF
V gene: TRBV12-3/TRBV12-4; J gene: TRBJ2-2; CDR3 protein: CASSPTGRYTGELFF
V gene: TRBV7-3; J gene: TRBJ2-7; CDR3 protein: CASSLAQRSSYEQYF
V gene: TRBV20-1; J gene: TRBJ2-1; CDR3 protein: CSARGSAARSLDEQFF
V gene: TRBV28; J gene: TRBJ2-7; CDR3 protein: CASSWTSYEQYF
V gene: TRBV2; J gene: TRBJ2-1; CDR3 protein: CASIAGGSIGEQFF
V gene: TRBV28; J gene: TRBJ1-2; CDR3 protein: CASSLESGQQGYTF
V gene: TRBV7-9; J gene: TRBJ2-1; CDR3 protein: CASSFGAGTNEQFF
V gene: TRBV3-1; J gene: TRBJ2-7; CDR3 protein: CASSRGSGFSGSYEQYF
V gene: TRBV24-1; J gene: TRBJ2-5; CDR3 protein: CATSLRGHPETQYF
V gene: TRBV13; J gene: TRBJ2-1; CDR3 protein: CASSFRTTTEGDEQFF
V gene: TRBV24-1; J gene: TRBJ2-7; CDR3 protein: CATSDPTGTGTYEQYF
V gene: TRBV2; J gene: TRBJ2-3; CDR3 protein: CASGGLAGTDTQYF
V gene: TRBV5-6; J gene: TRBJ1-1; CDR3 protein: CASSLVRGRGRLGTEAFF
V gene: TRBV3-2; J gene: TRBJ2-1; CDR3 protein: CASSQDSTDRAKFF
V gene: TRBV29-1; J gene: TRBJ2-3; CDR3 protein: CSVVRGDTQYF
V gene: TRBV29-1; J gene: TRBJ2-1; CDR3 protein: CSVGDEQFF
V gene: TRBV28; J gene: TRBJ2-2; CDR3 protein: CASSLTNSGELFF
V gene: TRBV20-1; J gene: TRBJ2-7; CDR3 protein: CSAMDWMSSYEQYF
V gene: TRBV30; J gene: TRBJ2-3; CDR3 protein: CAWSGLAGVDTQYF
V gene: TRBV30; J gene: TRBJ2-3; CDR3 protein: CAWTGGGPDTQYF
V gene: TRBV28; J gene: TRBJ2-1; CDR3 protein: CASSPTSGIYNEQFF
V gene: TRBV9; J gene: TRBJ2-3; CDR3 protein: CASSVVGAYVTDTQYF
V gene: TRBV30; J gene: TRBJ1-2; CDR3 protein: CAWSGRGDYTF
V gene: TRBV28; J gene: TRBJ2-3; CDR3 protein: CAHSQGVFSTDTQYF
V gene: TRBV10-3; J gene: TRBJ1-1; CDR3 protein: CAISGKGGYNTEAFF
V gene: TRBV3-1; J gene: TRBJ2-2; CDR3 protein: CASSQSLSTVTGELFF
V gene: TRBV5-1; J gene: TRBJ2-7; CDR3 protein: CASSARQGVYEQYF
V gene: TRBV7-3; J gene: TRBJ1-6; CDR3 protein: CASSHLPWSGSPLHF
V gene: TRBV6-2/TRBV6-3; J gene: TRBJ1-2; CDR3 protein: CASSEVGRYGYTF
V gene: TRBV2; J gene: TRBJ2-6; CDR3 protein: CASRKYSGANVLTF
V gene: TRBV5-1; J gene: TRBJ1-1; CDR3 protein: CASSFLGATEAFF
V gene: TRBV19; J gene: TRBJ2-2; CDR3 protein: CASSNRRESSTGELFF
V gene: TRBV20-1; J gene: TRBJ1-1; CDR3 protein: CSASDSRLNTEAFF
V gene: TRBV3-1; J gene: TRBJ2-1; CDR3 protein: CASSRTMAEQFF
V gene: TRBV20-1; J gene: TRBJ2-5; CDR3 protein: CRVSGGGQETQYF
V gene: TRBV29-1; J gene: TRBJ1-1; CDR3 protein: CSVEGIGDNTEAFF